The source of this TCR beta chain is a study of cytomegalovirus exposure and HLA in healthy donors. Study results and limitations: In a later analysis, donors in an Asian-associated ancestry cluster reportedly had fewer N-insertions in productive TCRs than the cohort mean.

Primers: 60 Vbeta forward and 13 Jbeta reverse. Assay used: immunoSEQ multiplex PCR; TCRdb lists only in-frame clones, some missing. This table holds some 150,000 clones, about 85% found once. The CDR3 runs 15 residues. Trimming cost V 2 bases and J 5 bases; bases outside gene matches: 8. Germline V gene lookup returns CDR1 MDHEN and CDR2 SYDVKM. Remarks on this clone: The antigen is unknown.

The sequencing sample was made of PBMCs. The clonotype comes from a woman aged 50 to 65 in good health and CMV-seropositive. The chain joins TRBV28 to TRBJ1-1; 7 nucleotides align to TRBD1. The CDR3 protein is CASSLRQGEWTEAFF. DNA of the CDR3: TGTGCCAGCAGTTTAAGACAGGGAGAATGGACTGAAGCTTTCTTT. The full variable domain, its missing parts supplied by reference TRBV28 and TRBJ1-1, is DVKVTQSSRYLVKRTGEKVFLECVQDMDHENMFWYRQDPGLGLRLIYFSYDVKMKEKGDIPEGYSVSREKKERFSLILESASTNQTSMYLCASSLRQGEWTEAFFGQGTRLTVV.